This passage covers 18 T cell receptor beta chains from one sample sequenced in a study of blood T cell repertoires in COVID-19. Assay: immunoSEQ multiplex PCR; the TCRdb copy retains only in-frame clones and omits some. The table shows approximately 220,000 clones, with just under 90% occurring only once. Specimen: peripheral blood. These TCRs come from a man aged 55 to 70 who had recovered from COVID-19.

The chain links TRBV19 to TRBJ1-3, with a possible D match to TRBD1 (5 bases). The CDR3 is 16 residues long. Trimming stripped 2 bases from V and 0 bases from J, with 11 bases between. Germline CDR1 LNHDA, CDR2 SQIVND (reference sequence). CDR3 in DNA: TGTGCCAGTAGTATAACTCTCGGGGGCTCTGGAAACACCATATATTTT. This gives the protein CASSITLGGSGNTIYF.

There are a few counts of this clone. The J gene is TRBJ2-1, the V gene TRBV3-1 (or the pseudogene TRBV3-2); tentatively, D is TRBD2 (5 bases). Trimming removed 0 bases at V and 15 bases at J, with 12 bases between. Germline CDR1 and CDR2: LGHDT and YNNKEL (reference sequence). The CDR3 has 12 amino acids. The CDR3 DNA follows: TGTGCCAGCAGCCAAGAGAGCGGAGCTTCGTTCTTC. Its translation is CASSQESGASFF.

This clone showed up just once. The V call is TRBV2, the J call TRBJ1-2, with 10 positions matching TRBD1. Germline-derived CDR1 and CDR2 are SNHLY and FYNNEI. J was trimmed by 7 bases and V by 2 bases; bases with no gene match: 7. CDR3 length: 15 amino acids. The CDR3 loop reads CASSESGQGNGGYTF. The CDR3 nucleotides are TGTGCCAGCAGTGAATCGGGACAGGGGAACGGTGGCTACACCTTC.

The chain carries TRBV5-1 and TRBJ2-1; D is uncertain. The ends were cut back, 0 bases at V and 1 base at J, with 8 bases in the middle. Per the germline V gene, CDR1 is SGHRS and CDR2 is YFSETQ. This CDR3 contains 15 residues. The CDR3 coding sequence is TGCGCCAGCAGCTTGGCCGGTCCGTCCTACAATGAGCAGTTCTTC. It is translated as CASSLAGPSYNEQFF.

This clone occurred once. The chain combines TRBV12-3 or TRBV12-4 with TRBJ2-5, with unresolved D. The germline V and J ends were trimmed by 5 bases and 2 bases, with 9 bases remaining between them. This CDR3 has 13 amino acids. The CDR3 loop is CASSRGSQETQYF. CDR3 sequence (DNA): TGTGCCAGCAGTCGCGGTTCTCAAGAGACCCAGTACTTC.

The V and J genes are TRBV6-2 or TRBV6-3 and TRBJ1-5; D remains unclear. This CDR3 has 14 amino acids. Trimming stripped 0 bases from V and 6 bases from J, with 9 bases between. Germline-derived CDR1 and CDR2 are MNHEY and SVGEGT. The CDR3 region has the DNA TGTGCCAGCAGTTACTCGTTCATCGGTCAGCCCCAGCATTTT. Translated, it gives CASSYSFIGQPQHF.

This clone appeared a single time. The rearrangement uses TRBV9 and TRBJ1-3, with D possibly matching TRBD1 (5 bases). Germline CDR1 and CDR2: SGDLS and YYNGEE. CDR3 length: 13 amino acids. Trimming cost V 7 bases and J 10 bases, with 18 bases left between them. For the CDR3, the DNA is TGTGCCAGCGGCCGGGAGACAGAAGATACCATATATTTT. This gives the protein CASGRETEDTIYF.

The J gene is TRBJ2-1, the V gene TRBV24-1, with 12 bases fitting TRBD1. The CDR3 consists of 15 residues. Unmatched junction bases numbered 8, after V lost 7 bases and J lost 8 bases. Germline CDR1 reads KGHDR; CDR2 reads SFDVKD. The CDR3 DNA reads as TGTGCCACCAGGACCGGGACAGGGGGCAAAGATGAGCAGTTCTTC. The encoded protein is CATRTGTGGKDEQFF.

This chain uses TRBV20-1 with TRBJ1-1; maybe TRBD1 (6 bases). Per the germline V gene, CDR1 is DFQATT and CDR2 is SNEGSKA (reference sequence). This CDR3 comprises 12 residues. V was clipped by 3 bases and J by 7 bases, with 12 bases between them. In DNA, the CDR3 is TGCAGTGCTAGTAACAGGGCCCTTGAAGCTTTCTTT. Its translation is CSASNRALEAFF.

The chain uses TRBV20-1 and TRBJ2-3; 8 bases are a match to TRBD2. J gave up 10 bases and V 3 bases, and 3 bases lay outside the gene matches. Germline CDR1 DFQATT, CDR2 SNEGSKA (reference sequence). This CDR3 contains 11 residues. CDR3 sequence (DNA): TGCAGTGCTAGGGCGGGGGGTTCGCAGTATTTT. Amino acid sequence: CSARAGGSQYF.

The chain's CDR3 is CASSLAGGSRIHTEQFF. Here the CDR3 DNA reads TGTGCCAGCAGCTTAGCGGGAGGGAGCAGAATTCACACTGAGCAGTTCTTC. The chain uses TRBV7-2 and TRBJ2-1, with 7 bases that match TRBD2. Trimming cost V 0 bases and J 9 bases; bases outside gene matches: 14. CDR1 and CDR2 from the germline V gene are SGHTA and FQGNSA. The CDR3 consists of 17 residues.

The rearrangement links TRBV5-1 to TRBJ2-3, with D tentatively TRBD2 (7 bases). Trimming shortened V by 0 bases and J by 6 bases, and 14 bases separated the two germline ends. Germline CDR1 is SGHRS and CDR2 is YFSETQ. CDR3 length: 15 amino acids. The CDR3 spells CASSLDGRGGDTQYF. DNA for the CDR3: TGCGCCAGCAGCTTGGATGGCAGGGGAGGGGATACGCAGTATTTT.

The CDR3 is CASSVIPYEQYF. The CDR3 coding sequence is TGTGCCAGCAGTGTTATCCCCTACGAGCAGTACTTC. This chain links TRBV12-3 or TRBV12-4 with TRBJ2-7; no reliable D call. V was cut by 5 bases and J by 2 bases, with 7 bases left in between. This CDR3 comprises 12 residues.

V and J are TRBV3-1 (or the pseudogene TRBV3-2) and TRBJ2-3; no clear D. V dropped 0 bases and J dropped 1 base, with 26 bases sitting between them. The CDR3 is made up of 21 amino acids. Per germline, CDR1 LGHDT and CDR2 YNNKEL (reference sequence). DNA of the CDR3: TGTGCCAGCAGCCAAGACACCCCCATCGTGATCGGTATTACTGGCACAGATACGCAGTATTTT. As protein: CASSQDTPIVIGITGTDTQYF.

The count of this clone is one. CDR3 in DNA: TGCGCCAGCAGCCAAGGGGCTGCTCTTTGGACTGAAGCTTTCTTT. Translating it yields CASSQGAALWTEAFF. The V and J genes are TRBV4-3 and TRBJ1-1; D call uncertain. Germline loops: CDR1 LGHNA, CDR2 YSLEER. Trimming pared 1 base from V and 5 bases from J, leaving 14 bases between. There are 15 residues in the CDR3.

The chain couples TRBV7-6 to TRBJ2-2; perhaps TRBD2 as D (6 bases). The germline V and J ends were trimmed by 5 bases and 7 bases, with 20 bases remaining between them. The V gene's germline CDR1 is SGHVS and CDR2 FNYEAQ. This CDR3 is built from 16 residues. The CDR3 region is CASSQRGTSFGGELFF. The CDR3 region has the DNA TGTGCCAGCAGCCAAAGGGGAACTAGCTTCGGCGGGGAGCTGTTTTTT.

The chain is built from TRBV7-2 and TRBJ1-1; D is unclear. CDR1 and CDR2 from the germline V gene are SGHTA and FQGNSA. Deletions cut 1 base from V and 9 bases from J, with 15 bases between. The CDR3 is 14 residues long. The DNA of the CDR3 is TGTGCCAGCAGCTTAGACCGGGGATACGGACAAGCTTTCTTT. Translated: CASSLDRGYGQAFF.

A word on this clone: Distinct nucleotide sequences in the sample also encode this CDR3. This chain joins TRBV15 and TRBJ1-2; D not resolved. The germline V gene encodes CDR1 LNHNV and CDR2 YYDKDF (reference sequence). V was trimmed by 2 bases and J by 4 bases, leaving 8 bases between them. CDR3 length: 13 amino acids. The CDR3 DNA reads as TGTGCCACCAGCAGAATGGGAGGCTATGGCTACACCTTC. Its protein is CATSRMGGYGYTF.